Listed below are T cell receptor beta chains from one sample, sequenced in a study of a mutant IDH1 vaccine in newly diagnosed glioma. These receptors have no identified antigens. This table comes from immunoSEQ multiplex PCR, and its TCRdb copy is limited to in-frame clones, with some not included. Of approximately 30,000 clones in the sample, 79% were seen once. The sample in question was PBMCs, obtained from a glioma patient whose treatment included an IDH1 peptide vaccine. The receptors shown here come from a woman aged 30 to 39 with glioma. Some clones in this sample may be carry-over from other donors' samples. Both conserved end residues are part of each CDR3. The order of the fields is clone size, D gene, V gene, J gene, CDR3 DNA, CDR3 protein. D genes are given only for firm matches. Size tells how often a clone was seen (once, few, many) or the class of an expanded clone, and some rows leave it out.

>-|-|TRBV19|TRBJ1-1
TGTGCCAGTAAGGGGGTCACTGAAGCTTTCTTT
CASKGVTEAFF
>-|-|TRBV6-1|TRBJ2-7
TGTGCCAGCAGTGAAGCGCCAGGGGTCCTCTCCTACGAGCAGTACTTC
CASSEAPGVLSYEQYF
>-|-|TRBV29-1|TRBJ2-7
TGCAGCGTTGAAGGTGGGACATCTAGACCCTACGAGCAGTACTTC
CSVEGGTSRPYEQYF
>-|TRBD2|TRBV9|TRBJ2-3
TGTGCCAGCAGCGGACGGACTAGCGGGGATCGCACAGATACGCAGTATTTT
CASSGRTSGDRTDTQYF
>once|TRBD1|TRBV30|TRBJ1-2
TGTGCCTGTGGGACAGGGATGGGATACACCTTC
CACGTGMGYTF
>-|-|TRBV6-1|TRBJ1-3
TGTGCCAGCAACGAAGGGGCAGGAAACACCATATATTTT
CASNEGAGNTIYF
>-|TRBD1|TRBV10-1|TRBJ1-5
TGCGCCAGCAGCTCCGGGACAGGGGGTCAGCCCCAGCATTTT
CASSSGTGGQPQHF
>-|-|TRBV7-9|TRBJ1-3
TGTGCCAGCAGCAGAGACAGAAGCTCTGGAAACACCATATATTTT
CASSRDRSSGNTIYF
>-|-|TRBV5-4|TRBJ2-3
TGTGCCAGCAGCTTGGACGGAGCGACAGATACGCAGTATTTT
CASSLDGATDTQYF
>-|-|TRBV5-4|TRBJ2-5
TGTGCCAGCAGCACCCACATTGGGCCCCAAGAGACCCAGTACTTC
CASSTHIGPQETQYF
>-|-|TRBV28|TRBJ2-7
TGTGCCAGCAGTGAAGCGGGCCTTCCCCCCTACGAGCAGTACTTC
CASSEAGLPPYEQYF
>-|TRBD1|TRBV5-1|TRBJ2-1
TGCGCCAGCAGCCCTGACAGGGCCCTCCTCAATGAGCAGTTCTTC
CASSPDRALLNEQFF
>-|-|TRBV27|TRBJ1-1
TGTGCCAGCAGTTCCTCCCCTGGGGGAGAAACTGAAGCTTTCTTT
CASSSSPGGETEAFF
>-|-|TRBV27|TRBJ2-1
TGTGCCAGCAGTCTTGACCCCCTTATTGACAATGAGCAGTTCTTC
CASSLDPLIDNEQFF
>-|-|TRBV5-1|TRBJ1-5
TGCGCCAGCAGCTTGGGGGGGAGCGGCAATCAGCCCCAGCATTTT
CASSLGGSGNQPQHF
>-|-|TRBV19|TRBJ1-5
TGTGCCAGTAGTATCGGGGGAAATCAGCCCCAGCATTTT
CASSIGGNQPQHF
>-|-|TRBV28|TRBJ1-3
TGTGCCAGCAGCTCGTGGGGGCAAGGAAACACCATATATTTT
CASSSWGQGNTIYF
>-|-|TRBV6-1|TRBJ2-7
TGTGCCAGCAGTGTAGAGGTCGAGTACGAGCAGTACTTC
CASSVEVEYEQYF
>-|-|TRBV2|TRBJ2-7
TGTGCCAGCAGTGAAGGTGCGGGACTGAGCTGGAGGGAGCAGTACTTC
CASSEGAGLSWREQYF
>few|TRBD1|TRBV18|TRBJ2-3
TGTGCCAGCTCACCGGGACAGCCCACAGATACGCAGTATTTT
CASSPGQPTDTQYF
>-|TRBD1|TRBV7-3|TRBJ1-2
TGTGCCAGCAGCTTAAGCCCACAGGGGGCAGGTCTACCTTACACCTTC
CASSLSPQGAGLPYTF
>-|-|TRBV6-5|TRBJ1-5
TGTGCCAGCAGTACGGACCCACAAAGCCATCAGCCCCAGCATTTT
CASSTDPQSHQPQHF
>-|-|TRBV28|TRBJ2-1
TGTGCCAGCAGTTTATATACCCCCAGCAATGAGCAGTTCTTC
CASSLYTPSNEQFF
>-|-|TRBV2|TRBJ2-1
TGTGCCAGCACGGGGCGGCTAGCCTACAATGAGCAGTTCTTC
CASTGRLAYNEQFF
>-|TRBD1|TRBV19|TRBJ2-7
TGTGCCAGTAGCATGAGGCGGGACAGGGACCACGAGCAGTACTTC
CASSMRRDRDHEQYF
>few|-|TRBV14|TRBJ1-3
TGTGCCAGCAGCCAAGAGGCGAGGAGTTCTGGAAACACCATATATTTT
CASSQEARSSGNTIYF
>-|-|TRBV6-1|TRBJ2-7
TGTGCCAGCAGTCCCCGCCGGGACTCCTACGAGCAGTACTTC
CASSPRRDSYEQYF
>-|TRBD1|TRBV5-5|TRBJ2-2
TGTGCCAGCAGCTTGGGGACAGGGGGAAACACCGGGGAGCTGTTTTTT
CASSLGTGGNTGELFF
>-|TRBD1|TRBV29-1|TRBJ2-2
TGCAGCGCCGCAATCCAGGGGGTCGGGGAGCTGTTTTTT
CSAAIQGVGELFF
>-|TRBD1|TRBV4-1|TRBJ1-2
TGCGCCAGCAGCCAAGGACAGGGACAGGACCGAGACCACTATGGCTACACCTTC
CASSQGQGQDRDHYGYTF
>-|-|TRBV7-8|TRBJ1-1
TGTGCCAGCACTACGGTAGGGGACAATCCCAACTACACTGAAGCTTTCTTT
CASTTVGDNPNYTEAFF
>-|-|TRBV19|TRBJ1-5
TGTGCCAGTAGTCGCGTGGATCAGCCCCAGCATTTT
CASSRVDQPQHF
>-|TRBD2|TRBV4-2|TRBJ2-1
TGTGCCAGCAGCCTGAAGAGCGGGAGAACCTACAATGAGCAGTTCTTC
CASSLKSGRTYNEQFF
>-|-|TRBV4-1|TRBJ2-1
TGCGCCAGCAGCCAAGATCTACCAGGCGATGAGCAGTTCTTC
CASSQDLPGDEQFF
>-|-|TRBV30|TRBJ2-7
TGTGCCTGGAGTTATAGCGCCTCCTACGAGCAGTACTTC
CAWSYSASYEQYF
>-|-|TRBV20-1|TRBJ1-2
TGCAGTGTCGACAGGAACTATGGCTACACCTTC
CSVDRNYGYTF
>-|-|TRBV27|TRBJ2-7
TGTGCCAGCAGTTTAATTCTCGGGGAGCAGTACTTC
CASSLILGEQYF
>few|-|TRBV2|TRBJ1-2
TGTGCCAGCAGTGTGTCCGGAGCCACCTTC
CASSVSGATF
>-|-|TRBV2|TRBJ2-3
TGTGCCAGCAGTGACGCAGGGGTCGACAACACAGATACGCAGTATTTT
CASSDAGVDNTDTQYF
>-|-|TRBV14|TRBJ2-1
TGTGCCAGCAGCCAAGACCGGTTCCGAGGTTACAATGAGCAGTTCTTC
CASSQDRFRGYNEQFF
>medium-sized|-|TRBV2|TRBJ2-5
TGTGCCAGCAGTGACGAACAGGGCCTGGTGGGGGAGACCCAGTACTTC
CASSDEQGLVGETQYF
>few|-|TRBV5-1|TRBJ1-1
TGCGCCAGCAGCTTGCTAGGTAACACTGAAGCTTTCTTT
CASSLLGNTEAFF
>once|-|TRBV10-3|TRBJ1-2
TGTGCCATCAGTGAGTCTACTTCTTTGGGGGGCTACACCTTC
CAISESTSLGGYTF
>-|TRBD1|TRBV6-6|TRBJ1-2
TGTGCCAGCAGTTACCAGGCCGACAGGGGCGGGGGTGGCTACACCTTC
CASSYQADRGGGGYTF
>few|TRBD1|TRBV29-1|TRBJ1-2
TGCAGCGTTGAAGAGCCGGACAGGGGTTATGGCTACACCTTC
CSVEEPDRGYGYTF
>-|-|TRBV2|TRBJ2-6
TGTGCCAGCGGGGGCCTAGGGGCCAACGTCCTGACTTTC
CASGGLGANVLTF
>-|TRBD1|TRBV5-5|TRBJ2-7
TGTGCCAGCAGCTTGGAGGGACAGACTTACGAGCAGTACTTC
CASSLEGQTYEQYF
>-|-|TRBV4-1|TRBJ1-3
TGCGCCAGCAGCCAAGAGGGTGGGCGCCGGACAGGAAACACCATATATTTT
CASSQEGGRRTGNTIYF
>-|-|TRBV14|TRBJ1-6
TGTGCCAGCAGCCAAGGGAACAGCTGGTCACCCCTCCACTTT
CASSQGNSWSPLHF
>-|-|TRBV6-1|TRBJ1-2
TGTGCCAGCAGTATCGCCAGGGGAAATAACTATGGCTACACCTTC
CASSIARGNNYGYTF
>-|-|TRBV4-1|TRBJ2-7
TGCGCCAGCAGCCAAGTCGGGAGCTCCTACGAGCAGTACTTC
CASSQVGSSYEQYF